This T cell receptor (beta chain) was identified during a study of T cell changes during pregnancy in multiple sclerosis. CDR3 length: 14 amino acids. Germline V lookup: CDR1 SEHNR, CDR2 FQNEAQ (reference sequence). With V trimmed by 10 bases and J by 4 bases, 6 bases remained unmatched. The assay was immunoSEQ multiplex PCR, and TCRdb's table has in-frame clones only and misses some. In the table there are about 40,000 clones, 90% of which are singletons. This chain joins TRBV7-9 and TRBJ2-2, with 10 bases fitting TRBD1. Material: CD4+ T cells from peripheral blood mononuclear cells, obtained in the third trimester of pregnancy. The sequence came from a female donor with multiple sclerosis, enrolled in a pregnancy study. CDR3 coding DNA: TGTGCCAACAGACAGGGGGCGGTCACCGGGGAGCTGTTTTTT. Translated, it gives CANRQGAVTGELFF. The variable domain in full, with the rest retrieved from reference TRBV7-9 and TRBJ2-2, is DTGVSQNPRHKITKRGQNVTFRCDPISEHNRLYWYRQTLGQGPEFLTYFQNEAQLEKSRLLSDRFSAERPKGSFSTLEIQRTEQGDSAMYLCANRQGAVTGELFFGEGSRLTVL.